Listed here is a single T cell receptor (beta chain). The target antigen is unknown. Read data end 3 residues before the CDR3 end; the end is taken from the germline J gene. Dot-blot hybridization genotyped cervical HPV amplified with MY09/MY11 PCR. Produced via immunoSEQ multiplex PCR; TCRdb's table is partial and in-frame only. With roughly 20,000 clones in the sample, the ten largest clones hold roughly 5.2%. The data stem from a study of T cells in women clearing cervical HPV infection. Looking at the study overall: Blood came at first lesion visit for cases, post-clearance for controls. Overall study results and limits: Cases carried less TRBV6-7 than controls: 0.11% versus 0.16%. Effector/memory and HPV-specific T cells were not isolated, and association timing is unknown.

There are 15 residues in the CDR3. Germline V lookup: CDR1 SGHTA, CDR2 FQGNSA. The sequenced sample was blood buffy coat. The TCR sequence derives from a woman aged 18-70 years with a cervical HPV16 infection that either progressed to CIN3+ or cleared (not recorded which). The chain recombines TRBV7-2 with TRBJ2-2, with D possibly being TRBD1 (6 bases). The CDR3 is CASSLAPDSNEKLFF. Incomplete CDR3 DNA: TGTGCCAGCAGCTTAGCCCCGGACAGTAATGAAAAG.